This T cell receptor (beta chain) was sequenced during a study of a mutant IDH1 vaccine in newly diagnosed glioma. Study-level information: The first vaccination came 4-6 weeks after radiotherapy alone, or with temozolomide cycles.

Time point defined: week 47, end of study. Every vaccination contained 300 ug of the mutant IDH1 20-mer peptide and was paired with topical imiquimod. The J segment lost 3 bases and the V segment lost 5 bases, leaving 7 bases of the junction unmatched. The CDR3 has 14 amino acids. Germline V CDR1 and CDR2: SEHNR, FQNEAQ (reference sequence). Of note for this clone: Its specificity is unknown.

The assay was immunoSEQ multiplex PCR, and TCRdb's table has in-frame clones only and misses some. The data contain 40,000 to 45,000 clones, approximately 80% of them singletons. This receptor was obtained from a man between 18 and 35 years old with glioma. Some clones in this sample may be carry-over from other donors' samples. This chain joins TRBV7-9 and TRBJ2-7; 7 positions match TRBD1. The starting material was PBMCs, obtained from a glioma patient whose treatment included an IDH1 peptide vaccine. CDR3: CASSVDRSIYEQYF. CDR3 DNA: TGTGCCAGCAGCGTGGACAGGTCCATCTACGAGCAGTACTTC.